This T cell receptor (beta chain) was recorded in a study of blood T cell repertoires in COVID-19. For the study at large: There were acute and convalescent COVID-19 samples, and they came from the United States, Italy and Spain. T cells, B-cell-depleted T cells, or PBMCs supplied cDNA or gDNA.

Produced via immunoSEQ multiplex PCR; TCRdb's table is partial and in-frame only. The repertoire holds about 160,000 clones, roughly four fifths seen once, with 22% in the top ten. The length of the CDR3 is 15 residues. Germline trimming cut 2 bases from V and 5 bases from J; bases unmatched to any gene: 2. The V gene's germline CDR1 is LGHDT and CDR2 YNNKEL (reference sequence). The receptor comes from a woman older than 75 with acute or convalescent COVID-19. The chain has TRBV3-1 (or the pseudogene TRBV3-2) and TRBJ2-3; 12 bases map to TRBD2. Material: peripheral blood. CDR3 loop: CASSQRLAGVDTQYF. The DNA of the CDR3 is TGTGCCAGCAGCCAAAGACTAGCGGGAGTAGATACGCAGTATTTT.